This T cell receptor (beta chain) was sequenced during a study of blood T cells in healthy people across ages. PCR was performed a second time for roughly 7 to 11 cycles using a sample-barcoded 5' primer and a J-beta primer mix. One entry per CDR3 protein results from TCRdb running MiXCR on the 5' RACE reads. This sample has about 650,000 distinct CDR3 sequences, with about 30% found just once. This CDR3 region has 15 residues. Germline V CDR1 and CDR2: SGHRS, YFSETQ. Germline trimming cut 5 bases from V and 3 bases from J; bases unmatched to any gene: 8. The clonotype originates from a woman older than 75 in good health. The sequenced material came from blood. V gene TRBV5-1 combines with J gene TRBJ2-1, with 7 bases that match TRBD2. The chain's CDR3 is CASRLSGNLYNEQFF. The CDR3 DNA sequence: TGCGCCAGCAGACTAAGCGGGAACCTCTACAATGAGCAGTTCTTC.